Below, 30 T cell receptor beta chains from the same sample are listed, as sequenced in a study of blood T cell repertoires in COVID-19. Clones were sequenced by immunoSEQ multiplex PCR, and TCRdb holds only the in-frame ones, with some missing. The table lists 250,000 to 350,000 clones, approximately 86% of them singletons. The sequenced sample consisted of PBMCs or T cells enriched from blood (not recorded which). All receptors derive from a woman younger than 45 who had recovered from COVID-19.

The gene calls are TRBV18 and TRBJ1-2; 8 bases are shared with TRBD1. After removal of 6 bases from V and 7 bases from J, the junction contained 4 bases not matched to a gene. The CDR3 is 12 residues long. In germline, CDR1 is KGHSH, CDR2 LQKENI. CDR3: CASSVDRVGYTF. The DNA of the CDR3 is TGTGCCAGCTCGGTGGACAGGGTTGGCTACACCTTC.

The chain has TRBV2 and TRBJ1-1; 7 nucleotides agree with TRBD1. Trimming took 5 bases from V and 8 from J; bases not matched to a gene: 17. The germline gives CDR1 SNHLY, CDR2 FYNNEI. The CDR3 is made up of 16 amino acids. CDR3 in DNA: TGTGCCAGCAGTCCAAACAAGGGGGCGGTAGTCCCAGAAGCTTTCTTT. Translating it yields CASSPNKGAVVPEAFF.

This chain uses TRBV2 with TRBJ1-1; D gene ambiguous. This CDR3 region has 14 residues. Looked up from germline, CDR1 is SNHLY and CDR2 is FYNNEI. V was trimmed by 4 bases and J by 5 bases, leaving 14 bases between them. The CDR3 here is CASSGEGMGTEAFF. In nucleotides, the CDR3 is TGTGCCAGCAGTGGGGAGGGCATGGGGACTGAAGCTTTCTTT.

The rearrangement links TRBV6-5 to TRBJ1-1; 11 bases map to TRBD1. Germline V gene sequence: CDR1 MNHEY, CDR2 SVGAGI. This CDR3 is built from 11 residues. J gave up 11 bases and V 6 bases, and 2 bases lay outside the gene matches. DNA of the CDR3: TGTGCCAGCAGAGGACAGGGGGCGGCTTTCTTT. Amino acids: CASRGQGAAFF.

The V and J genes are TRBV2 and TRBJ2-2; no clear D gene. Germline V gene data show CDR1 as SNHLY and CDR2 as FYNNEI. This CDR3 is 12 amino acids long. Trimming cost V 8 bases and J 4 bases, with 8 bases left between them. In DNA form, the CDR3 reads TGTGCCAGCCACAGAACCACCGGGGAGCTGTTTTTT. Amino acids: CASHRTTGELFF.

The chain couples TRBV6-5 to TRBJ2-1; 12 nucleotides line up with TRBD2. Germline lookup yields CDR1 MNHEY and CDR2 SVGAGI. This CDR3 has 15 amino acids. The ends lost 8 bases at V and 6 bases at J; junction bases unmatched: 8. CDR3: CASSPASGRANEQFF. The CDR3 bases are TGTGCCAGCTCTCCGGCTAGCGGGAGGGCCAATGAGCAGTTCTTC.

V gene TRBV19 combines with J gene TRBJ2-1, with 11 bases lining up with TRBD2. This CDR3 spans 18 amino acids. Germline V gene lookup returns CDR1 LNHDA and CDR2 SQIVND (reference sequence). V shed 3 bases, J shed 6 bases, and the junction held 13 bases outside the gene matches. The CDR3 region is CASSIELAGVNGINEQFF. CDR3 DNA: TGTGCCAGTAGTATTGAACTAGCGGGAGTAAATGGAATCAATGAGCAGTTCTTC. Using reference TRBV19 and TRBJ2-1 for the parts outside the CDR3, the full variable domain is DGGITQSPKYLFRKEGQNVTLSCEQNLNHDAMYWYRQDPGQGLRLIYYSQIVNDFQKGDIAEGYSVSREKKESFPLTVTSAQKNPTAFYLCASSIELAGVNGINEQFFGPGTRLTVL.

The chain has TRBV7-9 and TRBJ1-6; TRBD1 aligns across 9 bases. The CDR3 covers 15 residues. V shed 2 bases, J shed 10 bases, and the junction held 6 bases outside the gene matches. Germline values: CDR1 SEHNR, CDR2 FQNEAQ (reference sequence). The CDR3 DNA sequence: TGTGCCAGCAGCTTAACACAGGGGGCCGACTCACCCCTCCACTTT. Residues: CASSLTQGADSPLHF.

This clone showed up just once. The chain has TRBV7-9 and TRBJ2-7; D perhaps matches TRBD2 (5 bases). Trimming cost V 5 bases and J 3 bases, with 14 bases left between them. The germline V gene encodes CDR1 SEHNR and CDR2 FQNEAQ (reference sequence). This CDR3 contains 14 residues. CDR3 in DNA: TGTGCCAGCAGCCAAGTGGGTGCGGGCTACGAGCAGTACTTC. It specifies CASSQVGAGYEQYF.

The chain has TRBV7-3 and TRBJ2-7; tentative D call: TRBD2 (5 bases). Germline V gene sequence: CDR1 SGHTA, CDR2 FQGTGA. The CDR3 runs to 15 residues. Trimming took off 2 bases at V and 3 bases at J, with 14 bases between the two ends. The CDR3 here is CASSLGPGFYYEQYF. The DNA of the CDR3 is TGTGCCAGCAGCTTAGGTCCGGGGTTCTACTACGAGCAGTACTTC.

The V gene is TRBV5-1, the J gene TRBJ2-7; D unclear. From germline, CDR1 is SGHRS and CDR2 YFSETQ. Deletions cut 1 base from V and 3 bases from J, with 8 bases between. This CDR3 is 13 amino acids long. As DNA, the CDR3 is TGCGCCAGCAGCTTGTACTGGTACTACGAGCAGTACTTC. Its protein is CASSLYWYYEQYF.

The chain has TRBV2 and TRBJ1-6; 10 nucleotides line up with TRBD1. The germline CDR1 and CDR2 sequences are SNHLY and FYNNEI. The CDR3 is 13 residues long. Losses at the gene ends were 7 bases for V and 8 bases for J; bases not matched to a gene: 2. CDR3 protein: CASTGQGDSPLHF. Written as DNA, the CDR3 is TGTGCCAGCACTGGACAGGGGGATTCACCCCTCCACTTT.

The V call is TRBV29-1, the J call TRBJ2-7; 7 nucleotides agree with TRBD1. V trimming: 5 bases; J trimming: 0 bases; junction bases outside the gene matches: 4. The germline V gene encodes CDR1 SQVTM and CDR2 ANQGSEA. This CDR3 region has 13 residues. The CDR3 sequence is CSVLTGSSYEQYF. The CDR3 nucleotides read TGCAGCGTTTTGACAGGGAGCTCCTACGAGCAGTACTTC.

The chain recombines TRBV28 with TRBJ2-1; a weak D match, TRBD2 (8 bases). The CDR3 is 14 residues long. The V and J ends lost 7 bases and 8 bases respectively, with 18 bases between them. The germline gives CDR1 MDHEN, CDR2 SYDVKM. The CDR3 bases are TGTGCCAGCACCCGGGGGGGACAGATCCATGAGCAGTTCTTC. Translated: CASTRGGQIHEQFF.

The chain combines TRBV5-5 with TRBJ2-5; TRBD2 matches at 7 bases. This CDR3 spans 19 amino acids. Trimming cost V 4 bases and J 3 bases; bases outside gene matches: 21. Germline V gene data show CDR1 as SGHKS and CDR2 as YYEKEE (reference sequence). CDR3 protein: CASSTHAGVFHAPEETQYF. CDR3 bases: TGTGCCAGCAGCACCCATGCGGGGGTTTTCCACGCCCCTGAAGAGACCCAGTACTTC. Full variable domain (remainder filled in from reference TRBV5-5 and TRBJ2-5): DAGVTQSPTHLIKTRGQQVTLRCSPISGHKSVSWYQQVLGQGPQFIFQYYEKEERGRGNFPDRFSARQFPNYSSELNVNALLLGDSALYLCASSTHAGVFHAPEETQYFGPGTRLLVL.

This clone occurred a few times. The V gene is TRBV6-1, the J gene TRBJ2-2; no clear D. The germline gives CDR1 MNHNS, CDR2 SASEGT. V shed 2 bases and J shed 5 bases, with 6 bases lying between them. The CDR3 is 13 residues long. The CDR3 loop is CASSEQMTGELFF. For the CDR3, the DNA is TGTGCCAGCAGTGAACAGATGACCGGGGAGCTGTTTTTT.

J is TRBJ1-2 and V is TRBV5-1, with D possibly TRBD1 on 5 matching bases. The V end was cut by 2 bases, the J end by 1 base, with 9 bases between. The germline V gene encodes CDR1 SGHRS and CDR2 YFSETQ. The CDR3 consists of 14 residues. CDR3 residues: CASSLRQGNYGYTF. The CDR3 DNA sequence: TGCGCCAGCAGCTTAAGGCAGGGTAACTATGGCTACACCTTC. The complete variable domain, with remaining parts taken from reference TRBV5-1 and TRBJ1-2, reads KAGVTQTPRYLIKTRGQQVTLSCSPISGHRSVSWYQQTPGQGLQFLFEYFSETQRNKGNFPGRFSGRQFSNSRSEMNVSTLELGDSALYLCASSLRQGNYGYTFGSGTRLTVV.

This clone was observed a single time. CDR3 nucleotide sequence: TGTGCCAGCAGTTTAACCGGACAGGGTTCCCGCAATCAGCCCCAGCATTTT. It is translated as CASSLTGQGSRNQPQHF. The J gene is TRBJ1-5, the V gene TRBV27; 8 bases line up with TRBD1. Germline V gene data show CDR1 as MNHEY and CDR2 as SMNVEV (reference sequence). Unmatched junction bases numbered 8, after V lost 2 bases and J lost 2 bases. CDR3 length: 17 residues.

The chain joins TRBV7-9 to TRBJ1-4, with 9 bases lining up with TRBD1. Germline V lookup: CDR1 SEHNR, CDR2 FQNEAQ (reference sequence). The CDR3 loop spans 16 amino acids. V lost 4 bases and J lost 6; bases outside the gene matches: 9. The CDR3 DNA sequence: TGTGCCAGCAGCTCACCCCTACAGGGGGCGGATGAAAAACTGTTTTTT. Translated, it gives CASSSPLQGADEKLFF.

The chain combines TRBV27 with TRBJ2-7; D may be TRBD1 (5 bases). Germline V lookup: CDR1 MNHEY, CDR2 SMNVEV (reference sequence). The CDR3 length is 12 residues. Between the trimmed V and J ends, which lost 6 bases and 9 bases, there was a span of 15 bases. The chain's CDR3 is CASRSRGWMQYF. DNA of the CDR3: TGTGCCAGCAGAAGTAGGGGATGGATGCAGTACTTC.

The chain carries TRBV12-5 and TRBJ1-2; 7 bases match TRBD1. There are 14 residues in the CDR3. V shed 4 bases, J shed 5 bases, and the junction held 7 bases outside the gene matches. The V gene's germline CDR1 is LGHNT and CDR2 FRNRAP. The DNA for the CDR3 is TGTGCTAGTGGTTGGGACAGTGGAAAGTATGGCTACACCTTC. This sequence encodes CASGWDSGKYGYTF. Complete variable domain (other parts from reference TRBV12-5 and TRBJ1-2): DARVTQTPRHKVTEMGQEVTMRCQPILGHNTVFWYRQTMMQGLELLAYFRNRAPLDDSGMPKDRFSAEMPDATLATLKIQPSEPRDSAVYFCASGWDSGKYGYTFGSGTRLTVV.

The genes are TRBV3-1 (or the pseudogene TRBV3-2) and TRBJ2-3, with 9 bases matching TRBD2. With 0 bases clipped from V and 2 bases from J, the junction kept 9 bases outside the gene matches. CDR1 and CDR2 (germline): LGHDT, YNNKEL (reference sequence). The CDR3 consists of 18 residues. CDR3 bases: TGTGCCAGCAGCCAAGAAGGCCTAGCGGGAAGTAACACAGATACGCAGTATTTT. Translation: CASSQEGLAGSNTDTQYF.

A few counts support this clone. V is TRBV11-2 and J is TRBJ1-1; no definite D call. The CDR3 contains 15 residues. V was pared by 1 base and J by 0 bases, with 9 bases between. The germline V gene has CDR1 SGHAT and CDR2 FQNNGV. CDR3 coding DNA: TGTGCCAGCAGCTTAGGGCCTCTCTTGAACACTGAAGCTTTCTTT. Its translation: CASSLGPLLNTEAFF.

The chain joins TRBV2 to TRBJ1-2; the D gene is possibly TRBD1 (6 bases). Trimming shortened V by 10 bases and J by 0 bases, and 9 bases separated the two germline ends. The CDR3 extends over 12 amino acids. Germline V gene lookup returns CDR1 SNHLY and CDR2 FYNNEI. CDR3 region: CATGTPNYGYTF. CDR3 sequence (DNA): TGTGCCACCGGGACACCTAACTATGGCTACACCTTC.

CDR3 loop: CASSPVRDTEAFF. CDR3 DNA sequence: TGTGCCAGCAGCCCAGTCAGGGACACTGAAGCTTTCTTT. The chain links TRBV7-8 to TRBJ1-1; D may be TRBD1 (5 bases). The V and J ends lost 5 bases and 3 bases respectively, with 10 bases between them. The V gene's germline CDR1 is SGHVS and CDR2 FQNEAQ. This CDR3 is 13 amino acids long.

The V gene is TRBV12-3 or TRBV12-4, the J gene TRBJ1-1; D possibly corresponds to TRBD1 (5 bases). Trimming shortened V by 5 bases and J by 3 bases, and 10 bases separated the two germline ends. The CDR3 is 13 residues long. CDR3 sequence reads: CASSPDTYTEAFF. Here the CDR3 DNA reads TGTGCCAGCAGTCCGGACACCTACACTGAAGCTTTCTTT.

For the CDR3, the DNA is TGTGCCAGCAGACCTGACAGAAACTATGGCTACACCTTC. This gives the protein CASRPDRNYGYTF. The gene calls are TRBV12-3 or TRBV12-4 and TRBJ1-2, with D possibly matching TRBD1 (5 bases). The ends were cut back, 6 bases at V and 2 bases at J, with 10 bases in the middle. The CDR3 covers 13 residues.

The chain joins TRBV28 to TRBJ1-5; 10 bases agree with TRBD1. Trimming cost V 7 bases and J 1 base; bases outside gene matches: 10. The CDR3 is 17 amino acids. The germline V gene encodes CDR1 MDHEN and CDR2 SYDVKM. The chain's CDR3 is CASTSQGQGMSNQPQHF. The CDR3 DNA reads TGTGCCAGCACTTCCCAGGGACAGGGGATGAGCAATCAGCCCCAGCATTTT.

This chain connects TRBV7-2 to TRBJ2-2; 12 nucleotides match TRBD1. This CDR3 has 16 residues. The V gene end was trimmed by 5 bases and the J gene end by 7 bases; junction bases not matched to a gene: 8. The germline gives CDR1 SGHTA, CDR2 FQGNSA. CDR3 residues: CASSKPGQGAIGELFF. Written as DNA, the CDR3 is TGTGCCAGCAGCAAACCGGGACAGGGGGCAATCGGGGAGCTGTTTTTT. The variable domain in full, with the rest retrieved from reference TRBV7-2 and TRBJ2-2, is GAGVSQSPSNKVTEKGKDVELRCDPISGHTALYWYRQSLGQGLEFLIYFQGNSAPDKSGLPSDRFSAERTGGSVSTLTIQRTQQEDSAVYLCASSKPGQGAIGELFFGEGSRLTVL.

This clone was recorded a few times. The rearrangement links TRBV2 to TRBJ1-2, with TRBD1 identical over 7 bases. J gave up 2 bases and V 6 bases, and 6 bases lay outside the gene matches. Germline-derived CDR1 and CDR2 are SNHLY and FYNNEI. The CDR3 extends over 14 amino acids. The CDR3 DNA sequence: TGTGCCAGCAGCCTGGGGACAGCCAACTATGGCTACACCTTC. It yields the protein CASSLGTANYGYTF. Combining the CDR3 with reference TRBV2 and TRBJ1-2 gives the whole variable domain EPEVTQTPSHQVTQMGQEVILRCVPISNHLYFYWYRQILGQKVEFLVSFYNNEISEKSEIFDDQFSVERPDGSNFTLKIRSTKLEDSAMYFCASSLGTANYGYTFGSGTRLTVV.